These 31 T cell receptor beta chains were sequenced from one sample in a study of a mutant IDH1 vaccine in newly diagnosed glioma. Antigen specificity for these receptors is unknown. Method: immunoSEQ multiplex PCR; TCRdb's copy keeps in-frame clones and lacks some. The sample lists over 50,000 clones; around three quarters were seen once. Indicated time point: week 47, end of study. Each dose delivered 300 ug of mutant IDH1 20-mer peptide subcutaneously with imiquimod. Source: PBMCs, taken from a glioma patient whose treatment included an IDH1 peptide vaccine. The receptor set was obtained from a woman aged 40 to 55 with glioma. Some clones in this sample may be carry-over from other donors' samples.

CDR3 bases: TGTGCCAGCAGCTCCCCCGGGACTAGCGGGGGGGCCTTTGAGACCCAGTACTTC. Protein sequence: CASSSPGTSGGAFETQYF. The V and J genes are TRBV5-6 and TRBJ2-5, with 16 positions matching TRBD2. CDR3 length: 18 residues. The V gene end was trimmed by 3 bases and the J gene end by 5 bases; junction bases not matched to a gene: 10. Germline CDR1 is SGHDT and CDR2 is YYEEEE.

The V call is TRBV10-1, the J call TRBJ1-1; 9 bases match TRBD1. The CDR3 spans 15 residues. Germline assignment: CDR1 WNHNN and CDR2 SYGVQD (reference sequence). V lost 6 bases to trimming and J lost 1 base; unmatched junction nucleotides: 6. The CDR3 here is CASSPMTGGNTEAFF. CDR3 DNA: TGCGCCAGCAGCCCCATGACAGGGGGGAACACTGAAGCTTTCTTT.

V gene TRBV4-1 combines with J gene TRBJ1-2; 7 bases fit TRBD1. The CDR3 is 14 amino acids. Germline-derived CDR1 and CDR2 are MGHRA and YSYEKL. V lost 4 bases and J lost 4; bases outside the gene matches: 6. The CDR3 loop reads CASSPTRGFYGYTF. As DNA, the CDR3 is TGCGCCAGCAGCCCCACCAGGGGGTTCTATGGCTACACCTTC.

The gene calls are TRBV6-1 and TRBJ2-7, with no clear D. The CDR3 contains 15 residues. Germline V gives CDR1 MNHNS, CDR2 SASEGT. V was cut by 7 bases and J by 0 bases, with 16 bases left in between. The CDR3 DNA is TGTGCCAGCACCCCAAGTGGGGATAGCTCCTACGAGCAGTACTTC. Its translation: CASTPSGDSSYEQYF.

J is TRBJ2-7 and V is TRBV9, with 7 bases matching TRBD1. CDR1 and CDR2 from the germline V gene are SGDLS and YYNGEE. The CDR3 spans 15 residues. J lost 3 bases, V lost 0 bases, and 6 bases had no gene match. CDR3 in DNA: TGTGCCAGCAGCGTAGAGGGGACAGCTGGCTACGAGCAGTACTTC. The encoded protein is CASSVEGTAGYEQYF. Full variable domain (missing parts from reference TRBV9 and TRBJ2-7): DSGVTQTPKHLITATGQRVTLRCSPRSGDLSVYWYQQSLDQGLQFLIQYYNGEERAKGNILERFSAQQFPDLHSELNLSSLELGDSALYFCASSVEGTAGYEQYFGPGTRLTVT.

V gene TRBV6-1 combines with J gene TRBJ1-5; TRBD1 matches 10 bases. The CDR3 runs 18 residues. Unmatched junction bases numbered 7, after V lost 2 bases and J lost 0 bases. Germline CDR1 and CDR2: MNHNS and SASEGT. This CDR3 reads CASSEPGQGFYSNQPQHF. As DNA, the CDR3 is TGTGCCAGCAGTGAACCGGGACAGGGGTTTTATAGCAATCAGCCCCAGCATTTT.

The chain combines TRBV18 with TRBJ2-5; D may be TRBD1 (6 bases). The germline CDR1 and CDR2 sequences are KGHSH and LQKENI. V lost 3 bases and J 5 bases, leaving 19 bases between the germline ends. The length of the CDR3 is 16 residues. CDR3 sequence reads: CASSPKNREERETQYF. The DNA for the CDR3 is TGTGCCAGCTCACCCAAAAACAGGGAAGAGAGGGAGACCCAGTACTTC. The variable domain in full, completed from reference TRBV18 and TRBJ2-5, reads NAGVMQNPRHLVRRRGQEARLRCSPMKGHSHVYWYRQLPEEGLKFMVYLQKENIIDESGMPKERFSAEFPKEGPSILRIQQVVRGDSAAYFCASSPKNREERETQYFGPGTRLLVL.

The V call is TRBV18, the J call TRBJ2-5; D is possibly TRBD1 or TRBD2 (6 bases each). The length of the CDR3 is 12 residues. Trimming pared 6 bases from V and 5 bases from J, leaving 10 bases between. In germline, CDR1 is KGHSH, CDR2 LQKENI. CDR3 in DNA: TGTGCCAGCTCCACAGGGAGGGAGACCCAGTACTTC. Encoded protein: CASSTGRETQYF.

The V and J genes are TRBV10-3 and TRBJ1-2; no clear D gene. The length of the CDR3 is 13 residues. Germline-derived CDR1 and CDR2 are ENHRY and SYGVKD. V lost 3 bases and J lost 2, with 7 bases in between. Here the CDR3 reads CAISEGLNYGYTF. The CDR3 DNA sequence: TGTGCCATCAGTGAAGGCCTCAACTATGGCTACACCTTC.

J is TRBJ2-3 and V is TRBV11-2, with 9 bases fitting TRBD2. Germline V gene lookup returns CDR1 SGHAT and CDR2 FQNNGV. Trimming cost V 4 bases and J 4 bases; bases outside gene matches: 18. The CDR3 extends over 19 amino acids. The CDR3 here is CASSYRGFRGGASADTQYF. CDR3 in DNA: TGTGCCAGCAGCTATAGGGGGTTTCGCGGGGGGGCGAGCGCAGATACGCAGTATTTT.

The rearrangement uses TRBV19 and TRBJ1-1; D remains unclear. The CDR3 covers 13 residues. V lost 7 bases and J 0 bases, leaving 9 bases between the germline ends. Germline V lookup: CDR1 LNHDA, CDR2 SQIVND (reference sequence). The CDR3: CASNPPLNTEAFF. CDR3 DNA sequence: TGTGCCAGTAATCCCCCCTTGAACACTGAAGCTTTCTTT.

The CDR3: CSVRGGGAVETQYF. The DNA for the CDR3 is TGCAGCGTTCGCGGCGGGGGGGCCGTAGAGACCCAGTACTTC. The chain carries TRBV29-1 and TRBJ2-5; 9 nucleotides agree with TRBD2. J was trimmed by 4 bases and V by 5 bases; bases with no gene match: 8. The CDR3 has 14 residues. Germline CDR1 SQVTM, CDR2 ANQGSEA.

The V call is TRBV29-1, the J call TRBJ2-7; D is undetermined. The CDR3 is made up of 13 amino acids. V lost 0 bases and J 6 bases, leaving 12 bases between the germline ends. The germline CDR1 and CDR2 sequences are SQVTM and ANQGSEA. The CDR3: CSVEDFGSLEQYF. CDR3 nucleotide sequence: TGCAGCGTTGAAGATTTCGGCTCCCTCGAGCAGTACTTC.

This clone has more than one count but fewer than ten. The chain joins TRBV5-4 to TRBJ1-2; no clear D gene. V lost 0 bases and J lost 2, with 11 bases in between. Germline V gene lookup returns CDR1 SGHNT and CDR2 YYREEE (reference sequence). This CDR3 spans 15 amino acids. CDR3 amino acids: CASSLVGSPNYGYTF. The CDR3 DNA follows: TGTGCCAGCAGCTTGGTGGGCAGCCCCAACTATGGCTACACCTTC.

The chain combines TRBV5-4 with TRBJ2-3; TRBD1 aligns across 7 bases. The V segment lost 2 bases and the J segment 0 bases; nucleotides outside the gene matches: 3. The CDR3 length is 15 residues. Per the germline V gene, CDR1 is SGHNT and CDR2 is YYREEE (reference sequence). The CDR3 reads CASSLGGRSTDTQYF. The CDR3 coding sequence is TGTGCCAGCAGCTTAGGGGGCCGAAGCACAGATACGCAGTATTTT. Using reference TRBV5-4 and TRBJ2-3 for the parts outside the CDR3, the full variable domain is ETGVTQSPTHLIKTRGQQVTLRCSSQSGHNTVSWYQQALGQGPQFIFQYYREEENGRGNFPPRFSGLQFPNYSSELNVNALELDDSALYLCASSLGGRSTDTQYFGPGTRLTVL.

The chain couples TRBV6-4 to TRBJ2-1; 12 bases are a match to TRBD2. The CDR3 contains 13 residues. Germline V gives CDR1 MRHNA, CDR2 SNTAGT. The ends lost 8 bases at V and 7 bases at J; junction bases unmatched: 3. CDR3 nucleotides: TGTGCCAGCGCTAGCGGGGGGGTGAATGAGCAGTTCTTC. This translates into CASASGGVNEQFF.

The rearrangement joins TRBV6-6 to TRBJ2-2; 8 bases are shared with TRBD2. Germline V gene sequence: CDR1 MNHNY, CDR2 SVGAGI (reference sequence). The V segment lost 1 base and the J segment 7 bases; nucleotides outside the gene matches: 8. The CDR3 contains 16 residues. CDR3 in DNA: TGTGCCAGCAGTTACTTCCAAGGACTAGCCAGCGGGGAGCTGTTTTTT. Its protein is CASSYFQGLASGELFF.

The genes are TRBV2 and TRBJ1-4; no firm D call. There are 15 residues in the CDR3. Looked up from germline, CDR1 is SNHLY and CDR2 is FYNNEI. V lost 6 bases to trimming and J lost 0 bases, with 11 bases between them. As DNA, the CDR3 is TGTGCCAGCAGGGCAACAGCTACAACTAATGAAAAACTGTTTTTT. Its protein is CASRATATTNEKLFF. Based on the CDR3 plus reference TRBV2 and TRBJ1-4, the full variable domain is EPEVTQTPSHQVTQMGQEVILRCVPISNHLYFYWYRQILGQKVEFLVSFYNNEISEKSEIFDDQFSVERPDGSNFTLKIRSTKLEDSAMYFCASRATATTNEKLFFGSGTQLSVL.

This sequence joins TRBV19 and TRBJ1-5; 11 bases align to TRBD1. CDR1 and CDR2 from the germline V gene are LNHDA and SQIVND (reference sequence). V gave up 3 bases and J gave up 4 bases; unmatched junction bases: 8. The CDR3 covers 17 residues. The CDR3 spells CASSILGQGEGNQPQHF. The CDR3 DNA reads as TGTGCCAGTAGTATTTTGGGACAGGGGGAGGGAAATCAGCCCCAGCATTTT.

The chain combines TRBV7-9 with TRBJ2-4, with D perhaps TRBD1 or TRBD2 (5 bases each). The CDR3 runs to 14 residues. From germline, CDR1 is SEHNR and CDR2 FQNEAQ (reference sequence). V was clipped by 5 bases and J by 1 base, with 9 bases between them. In nucleotides, the CDR3 is TGTGCCAGCAGCCGGGACGTGGCCAAAAACATTCAGTACTTC. Encoded protein: CASSRDVAKNIQYF.

The gene calls are TRBV2 and TRBJ1-2; no clear D. This CDR3 comprises 15 residues. Trimming pared 1 base from V and 4 bases from J, leaving 13 bases between. Germline assignment: CDR1 SNHLY and CDR2 FYNNEI. CDR3 sequence reads: CASSEVLWQAYGYTF. DNA for the CDR3: TGTGCCAGCAGTGAAGTGCTGTGGCAGGCCTATGGCTACACCTTC.

The V gene is TRBV10-1, the J gene TRBJ1-4; perhaps TRBD1 as D (5 bases). The germline V gene has CDR1 WNHNN and CDR2 SYGVQD (reference sequence). The CDR3 covers 16 residues. The chain's CDR3 is CAGKGTYVIGNEKLFF. DNA for the CDR3: TGCGCAGGAAAGGGGACGTACGTGATCGGAAATGAAAAACTGTTTTTT.

The V call is TRBV19, the J call TRBJ1-6, with TRBD1 identical over 8 bases. Losses at the gene ends were 6 bases for V and 4 bases for J; bases not matched to a gene: 5. Germline-derived CDR1 and CDR2 are LNHDA and SQIVND (reference sequence). The CDR3 length is 15 residues. Here the CDR3 reads CASSDRGLYNSPLHF. The CDR3 DNA is TGTGCCAGTAGCGACAGGGGACTTTATAATTCACCCCTCCACTTT.

This chain joins TRBV2 and TRBJ1-5; TRBD1 might be the D (5 bases). Germline-derived CDR1 and CDR2 are SNHLY and FYNNEI. V was trimmed by 7 bases and J by 7 bases, leaving 14 bases between them. This CDR3 contains 13 residues. The CDR3 region is CASTGREEQPQHF. CDR3 DNA sequence: TGTGCCAGCACGGGACGGGAAGAGCAGCCCCAGCATTTT.

V gene TRBV23-1 combines with J gene TRBJ1-6; TRBD1 agrees at 8 bases. TRBV23-1 is noted as an ORF with a role that remains uncertain. The J segment lost 6 bases and the V segment lost 3 bases, leaving 16 bases of the junction unmatched. The CDR3 contains 19 residues. CDR3 nucleotides: TGCGCCAGCAGTCACCTCCCCGGACAGGGATCTTGTTGTAATTCACCCCTCCACTTT. It is translated as CASSHLPGQGSCCNSPLHF.

A few counts support this clone. The chain uses TRBV6-6 and TRBJ1-4; TRBD1 matches at 7 bases. The CDR3 totals 16 residues. Germline CDR1 reads MNHNY; CDR2 reads SVGAGI (reference sequence). V shed 0 bases and J 8 bases; nucleotides not matched to a gene: 9. CDR3 amino acids: CASSYSLNQGDEKLFF. The CDR3 bases are TGTGCCAGCAGTTACTCGTTGAATCAGGGGGACGAAAAACTGTTTTTT.

The chain couples TRBV13 to TRBJ2-2, with D perhaps being TRBD1 or TRBD2 (6 bases each). The CDR3 consists of 14 residues. Trimming pared 7 bases from V and 8 bases from J, leaving 17 bases between. The germline gives CDR1 PRHDT, CDR2 FYEKMQ (reference sequence). The CDR3, as DNA: TGTGCCAGCACCCTAAGGGGGGTACGGGGGGAGCTGTTTTTT. This encodes CASTLRGVRGELFF. Looking up the rest from reference TRBV13 and TRBJ2-2 gives the full variable domain: AAGVIQSPRHLIKEKRETATLKCYPIPRHDTVYWYQQGPGQDPQFLISFYEKMQSDKGSIPDRFSAQQFSDYHSELNMSSLELGDSALYFCASTLRGVRGELFFGEGSRLTVL.

J is TRBJ2-6 and V is TRBV5-1; possibly TRBD1 for D (5 bases). Trimming took off 1 base at V and 4 bases at J, with 9 bases between the two ends. Germline assignment: CDR1 SGHRS and CDR2 YFSETQ. This CDR3 region has 15 residues. The CDR3 DNA reads TGCGCCAGCAGCTTGACAGGCCTCGGGGCCAACGTCCTGACTTTC. Its translation is CASSLTGLGANVLTF.

The rearrangement uses TRBV28 and TRBJ1-5; perhaps TRBD1 as D (6 bases). CDR1 and CDR2 (germline): MDHEN, SYDVKM. This CDR3 comprises 18 residues. V was trimmed by 5 bases and J by 0 bases, leaving 20 bases between them. The CDR3 DNA reads as TGTGCCAGCAGTGCCCGACGAGGGGGGTCATATAGCAATCAGCCCCAGCATTTT. Translating it yields CASSARRGGSYSNQPQHF.

The chain uses TRBV5-1 and TRBJ1-1, with D tentatively TRBD1 (5 bases). CDR3 length: 13 amino acids. Germline CDR1 and CDR2: SGHRS and YFSETQ. Trimming left V 2 bases short and J 6 bases short, with 11 bases between. The CDR3 nucleotides read TGCGCCAGCAGCTTCGGGGCCCCGGCTGAAGCTTTCTTT. This gives the protein CASSFGAPAEAFF.

The rearrangement links TRBV28 to TRBJ2-7, with TRBD1 matching over 7 bases. The CDR3 contains 14 residues. Germline V gene sequence: CDR1 MDHEN, CDR2 SYDVKM. The junction had 16 bases not matched to a gene; V was cut back by 9 bases and J by 8 bases. DNA of the CDR3: TGTGCCAGTTGGCCCGGACAGGCCGGTGGGAAGCAGTACTTC. This translates into CASWPGQAGGKQYF.